The rows below give T cell receptor beta chains drawn from one sample of a study of chemoradiotherapy in HPV16-positive cancers. The data were produced by immunoSEQ multiplex PCR, yet TCRdb's version contains in-frame clones alone and is incomplete. The sample contains over 10,000 clones, 65% to 85% of which appear only once. This sample was taken from a patient who underwent chemoradiotherapy. These receptor sequences come from a human donor with HPV-associated anogenital cancer. CDR3s include the opening cysteine and the closing phenylalanine or tryptophan.

CDR3aa: CASSENRETQYF
j_gene: TRBJ2-5
v_gene: TRBV2

CDR3aa: CASSETNPGVAFF
j_gene: TRBJ1-1
v_gene: TRBV6-1

CDR3aa: CASSLYSLDYGYTF
j_gene: TRBJ1-2
v_gene: TRBV28

CDR3aa: CASSLHRGNTEAFF
j_gene: TRBJ1-1
v_gene: TRBV28

CDR3aa: CASSFEGQSGELFF
j_gene: TRBJ2-2
v_gene: TRBV5-4

CDR3aa: CASSLDAQPGTDTQYF
j_gene: TRBJ2-3
v_gene: TRBV7-2

CDR3aa: CASMGNTEAFF
j_gene: TRBJ1-1
v_gene: TRBV28

CDR3aa: CASSRLNEAFF
j_gene: TRBJ1-1
v_gene: TRBV28

CDR3aa: CASKWGWASAYNEQFF
j_gene: TRBJ2-1
v_gene: TRBV28

CDR3aa: CASSEFLLVRYSNQPQHF
j_gene: TRBJ1-5
v_gene: TRBV25-1

CDR3aa: CATDRGTEAFF
j_gene: TRBJ1-1
v_gene: TRBV19

CDR3aa: CAISESSGTGAEAFF
j_gene: TRBJ1-1
v_gene: TRBV10-3

CDR3aa: CASSLIFDTGELFF
j_gene: TRBJ2-2
v_gene: TRBV11-1

CDR3aa: CASSEVLGTEDQPQHF
j_gene: TRBJ1-5
v_gene: TRBV2

CDR3aa: CASSEAVGDSSQPQHF
j_gene: TRBJ1-5
v_gene: TRBV6-1

CDR3aa: CASSEGTSGSYEQYF
j_gene: TRBJ2-7
v_gene: TRBV6-1

CDR3aa: CASSQPLAGATDTQYF
j_gene: TRBJ2-3
v_gene: TRBV4-1

CDR3aa: CASSDSTPGTGGNEQFF
j_gene: TRBJ2-1
v_gene: TRBV6-4

CDR3aa: CASIRASNTEAFF
j_gene: TRBJ1-1
v_gene: TRBV19

CDR3aa: CASSEWASGAGELFF
j_gene: TRBJ2-2
v_gene: TRBV25-1

CDR3aa: CASSEQEGGNTEAFF
j_gene: TRBJ1-1
v_gene: TRBV6-1

CDR3aa: CASSLGRGRRTEAFF
j_gene: TRBJ1-1
v_gene: TRBV5-6

CDR3aa: CASSGGVGQPQHF
j_gene: TRBJ1-5
v_gene: TRBV25-1

CDR3aa: CASSMWQSNTGELFF
j_gene: TRBJ2-2
v_gene: TRBV19

CDR3aa: CASSASGGRSEQYF
j_gene: TRBJ2-7
v_gene: TRBV9

CDR3aa: CASSSDAGELFF
j_gene: TRBJ2-2
v_gene: TRBV7-3

CDR3aa: CASSLERLGEQYF
j_gene: TRBJ2-7
v_gene: TRBV7-9

CDR3aa: CASSDSGLAGYTF
j_gene: TRBJ1-2
v_gene: TRBV6-4

CDR3aa: CASSYLAGSSYEQYF
j_gene: TRBJ2-7
v_gene: TRBV5-1

CDR3aa: CASSEAGSGANVLTF
j_gene: TRBJ2-6
v_gene: TRBV6-1

CDR3aa: CAISESRQGNEKLFF
j_gene: TRBJ1-4
v_gene: TRBV10-3

CDR3aa: CASSQFAGTGELFF
j_gene: TRBJ2-2
v_gene: TRBV4-3

CDR3aa: CASSSWGQPQHF
j_gene: TRBJ1-5
v_gene: TRBV7-2

CDR3aa: CASSLLRKNYGYTF
j_gene: TRBJ1-2
v_gene: TRBV7-9

CDR3aa: CASSWGGANQYF
j_gene: TRBJ1-2
v_gene: TRBV6-5

CDR3aa: CASQGSRYEQYF
j_gene: TRBJ2-7
v_gene: TRBV2

CDR3aa: CASRTQGHHEKLFF
j_gene: TRBJ1-4
v_gene: TRBV6-6

CDR3aa: CASSRRQGLNTEAFF
j_gene: TRBJ1-1
v_gene: TRBV21-1

CDR3aa: CASNQQGYNEQFF
j_gene: TRBJ2-1
v_gene: TRBV27

CDR3aa: CASSQGENTEAFF
j_gene: TRBJ1-1
v_gene: TRBV6-1

CDR3aa: CASSLELAGNYEQYF
j_gene: TRBJ2-7
v_gene: TRBV7-2

CDR3aa: CASSRLAGTDTQYF
j_gene: TRBJ2-3
v_gene: TRBV27

CDR3aa: CASRGGTTVGEQYF
j_gene: TRBJ2-7
v_gene: TRBV4-1

CDR3aa: CASSFREGGYTF
j_gene: TRBJ1-2
v_gene: TRBV7-9

CDR3aa: CASSLGDAGTYEQYF
j_gene: TRBJ2-7
v_gene: TRBV7-2

CDR3aa: CASSQRSRTDTQYF
j_gene: TRBJ2-3
v_gene: TRBV4-1

CDR3aa: CASSRRAGGSTDTQYF
j_gene: TRBJ2-3
v_gene: TRBV4-2

CDR3aa: CASSSSDPRTGWEDQPQHF
j_gene: TRBJ1-5
v_gene: TRBV28

CDR3aa: CASSPRGPQAGELFF
j_gene: TRBJ2-2
v_gene: TRBV11-2

CDR3aa: CASSSRRADTEAFF
j_gene: TRBJ1-1
v_gene: TRBV7-8

CDR3aa: CASSPRGVPSDNYGYTF
j_gene: TRBJ1-2
v_gene: TRBV28

CDR3aa: CASSYSGRKEKQETQYF
j_gene: TRBJ2-5
v_gene: TRBV6-7

CDR3aa: CAISDRGSSYEQYF
j_gene: TRBJ2-7
v_gene: TRBV10-3

CDR3aa: CASSSPGQGSGELFF
j_gene: TRBJ2-2
v_gene: TRBV6-1

CDR3aa: CASSLRQGIRNEQFF
j_gene: TRBJ2-1
v_gene: TRBV7-3